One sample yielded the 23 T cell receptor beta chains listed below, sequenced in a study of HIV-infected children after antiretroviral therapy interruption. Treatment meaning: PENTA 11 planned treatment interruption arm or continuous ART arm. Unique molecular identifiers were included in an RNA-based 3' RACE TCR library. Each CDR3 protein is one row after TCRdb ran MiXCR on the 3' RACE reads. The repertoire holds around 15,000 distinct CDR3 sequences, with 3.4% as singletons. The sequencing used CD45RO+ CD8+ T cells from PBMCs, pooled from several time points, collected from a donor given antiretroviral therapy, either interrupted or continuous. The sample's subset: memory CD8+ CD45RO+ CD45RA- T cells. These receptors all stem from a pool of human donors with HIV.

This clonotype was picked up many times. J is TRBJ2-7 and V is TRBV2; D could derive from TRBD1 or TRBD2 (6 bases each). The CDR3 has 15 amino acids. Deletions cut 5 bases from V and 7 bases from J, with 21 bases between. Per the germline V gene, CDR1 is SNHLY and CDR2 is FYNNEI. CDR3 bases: TGTGCCAGCAGTCCCCGTACAGGAAAAGGGGGGGAGCAGTACTTC. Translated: CASSPRTGKGGEQYF.

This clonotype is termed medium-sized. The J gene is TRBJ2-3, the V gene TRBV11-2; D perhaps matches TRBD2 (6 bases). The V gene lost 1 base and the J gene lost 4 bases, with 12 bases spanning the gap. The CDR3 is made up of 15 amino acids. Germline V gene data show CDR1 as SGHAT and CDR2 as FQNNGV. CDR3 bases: TGTGCCAGCAGCTTAGCAGCGGGCCTCTCAGATACGCAGTATTTT. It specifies CASSLAAGLSDTQYF.

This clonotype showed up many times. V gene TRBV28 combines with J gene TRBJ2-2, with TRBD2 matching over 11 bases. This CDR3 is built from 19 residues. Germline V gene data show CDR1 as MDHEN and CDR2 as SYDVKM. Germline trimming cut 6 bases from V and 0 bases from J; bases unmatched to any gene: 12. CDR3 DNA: TGTGCCAGCAGCCCCACTGAACTAGCGGGGGACTCGAACACCGGGGAGCTGTTTTTT. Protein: CASSPTELAGDSNTGELFF. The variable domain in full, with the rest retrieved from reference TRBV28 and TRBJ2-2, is DVKVTQSSRYLVKRTGEKVFLECVQDMDHENMFWYRQDPGLGLRLIYFSYDVKMKEKGDIPEGYSVSREKKERFSLILESASTNQTSMYLCASSPTELAGDSNTGELFFGEGSRLTVL.

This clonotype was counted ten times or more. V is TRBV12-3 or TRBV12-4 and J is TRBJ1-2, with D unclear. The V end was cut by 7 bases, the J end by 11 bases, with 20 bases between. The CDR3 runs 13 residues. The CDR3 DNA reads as TGTGCCAGCACCCCGGGTATCGAAGGGAGGTACACCTTC. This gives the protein CASTPGIEGRYTF.

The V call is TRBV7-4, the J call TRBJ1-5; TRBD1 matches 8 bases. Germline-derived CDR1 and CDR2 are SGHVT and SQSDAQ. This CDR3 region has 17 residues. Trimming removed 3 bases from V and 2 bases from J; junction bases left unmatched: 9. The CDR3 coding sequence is TGTGCCAGCAGCTTTTTCCTCAGGGGGCAAGGCAATCAGCCCCAGCATTTT. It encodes CASSFFLRGQGNQPQHF.

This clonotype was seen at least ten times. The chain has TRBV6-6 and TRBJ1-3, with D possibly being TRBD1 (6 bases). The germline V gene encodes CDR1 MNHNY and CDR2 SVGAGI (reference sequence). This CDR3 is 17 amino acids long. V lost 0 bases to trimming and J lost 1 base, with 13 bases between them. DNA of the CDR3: TGTGCCAGCAGTTACTCTCAGGGGCTCCTATCTGGAAACACCATATATTTT. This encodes CASSYSQGLLSGNTIYF.

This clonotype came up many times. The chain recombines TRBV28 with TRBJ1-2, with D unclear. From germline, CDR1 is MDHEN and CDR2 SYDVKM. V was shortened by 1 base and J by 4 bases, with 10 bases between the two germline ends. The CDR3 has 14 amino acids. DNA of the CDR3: TGTGCCAGCAGTTTATCCGCCAAAGGCTATGGCTACACCTTC. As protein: CASSLSAKGYGYTF.

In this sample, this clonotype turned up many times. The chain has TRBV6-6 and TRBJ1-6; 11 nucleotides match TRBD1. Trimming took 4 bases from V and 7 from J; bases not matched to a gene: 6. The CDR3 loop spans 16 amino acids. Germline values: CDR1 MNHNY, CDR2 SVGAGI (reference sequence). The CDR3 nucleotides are TGTGCCAGCAGTTCGGACAGGGGGCGGCTAAATTCACCCCTCCACTTT. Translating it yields CASSSDRGRLNSPLHF.

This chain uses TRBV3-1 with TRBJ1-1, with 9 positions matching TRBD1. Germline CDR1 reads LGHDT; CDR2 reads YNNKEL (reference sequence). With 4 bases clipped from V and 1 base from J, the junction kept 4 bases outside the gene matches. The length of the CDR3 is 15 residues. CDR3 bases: TGTGCCAGCAGCCCCGTGGGACAGGGGAACACTGAAGCTTTCTTT. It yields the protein CASSPVGQGNTEAFF.

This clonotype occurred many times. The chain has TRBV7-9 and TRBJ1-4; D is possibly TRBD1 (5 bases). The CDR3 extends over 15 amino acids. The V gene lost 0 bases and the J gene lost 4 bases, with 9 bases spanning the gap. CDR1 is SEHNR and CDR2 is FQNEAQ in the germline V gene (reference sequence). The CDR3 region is CASSLAGTHNEKLFF. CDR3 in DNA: TGTGCCAGCAGCTTAGCCGGGACCCATAATGAAAAACTGTTTTTT.

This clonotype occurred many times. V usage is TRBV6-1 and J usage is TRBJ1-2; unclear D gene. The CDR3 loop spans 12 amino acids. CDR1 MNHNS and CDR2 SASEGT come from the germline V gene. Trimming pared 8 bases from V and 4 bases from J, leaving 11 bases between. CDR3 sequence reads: CASEDGLYGYTF. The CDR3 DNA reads TGTGCCAGCGAGGACGGTCTCTATGGCTACACCTTC.

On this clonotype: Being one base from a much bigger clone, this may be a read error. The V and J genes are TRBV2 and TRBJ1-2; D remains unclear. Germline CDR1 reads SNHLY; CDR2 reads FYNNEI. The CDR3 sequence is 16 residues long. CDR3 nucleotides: TGTGCCAGCAGTGAAGGCAACGGAGTGTTGGACTATGACTACACCTTC. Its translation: CASSEGNGVLDYDYTF.

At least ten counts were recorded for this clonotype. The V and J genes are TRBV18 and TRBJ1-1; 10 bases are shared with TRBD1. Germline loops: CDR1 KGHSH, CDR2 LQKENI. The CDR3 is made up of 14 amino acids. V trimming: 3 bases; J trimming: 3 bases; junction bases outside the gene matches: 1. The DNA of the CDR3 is TGTGCCAGCTCACCGGGACAGGGGCACACTGAAGCTTTCTTT. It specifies CASSPGQGHTEAFF.

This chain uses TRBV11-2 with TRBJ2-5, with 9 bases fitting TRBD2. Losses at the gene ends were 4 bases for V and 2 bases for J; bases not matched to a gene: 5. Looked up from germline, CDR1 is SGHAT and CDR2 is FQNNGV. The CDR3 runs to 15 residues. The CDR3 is CASSYLAGWQETQYF. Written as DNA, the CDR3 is TGTGCCAGCAGCTACCTAGCGGGGTGGCAAGAGACCCAGTACTTC.

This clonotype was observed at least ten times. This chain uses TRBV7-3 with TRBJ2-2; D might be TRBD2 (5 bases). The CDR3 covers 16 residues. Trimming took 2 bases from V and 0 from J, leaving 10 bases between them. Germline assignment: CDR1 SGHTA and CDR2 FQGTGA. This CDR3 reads CASSLGFGTNTGELFF. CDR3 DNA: TGTGCCAGCAGCTTAGGGTTCGGGACGAACACCGGGGAGCTGTTTTTT.

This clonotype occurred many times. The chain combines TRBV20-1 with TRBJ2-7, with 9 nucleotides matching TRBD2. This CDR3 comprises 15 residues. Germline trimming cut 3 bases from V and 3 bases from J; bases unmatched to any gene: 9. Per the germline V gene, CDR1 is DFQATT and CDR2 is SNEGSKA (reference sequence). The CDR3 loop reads CSASSLAGTSYEQYF. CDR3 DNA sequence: TGCAGTGCTAGTAGCCTAGCGGGGACCAGCTACGAGCAGTACTTC.

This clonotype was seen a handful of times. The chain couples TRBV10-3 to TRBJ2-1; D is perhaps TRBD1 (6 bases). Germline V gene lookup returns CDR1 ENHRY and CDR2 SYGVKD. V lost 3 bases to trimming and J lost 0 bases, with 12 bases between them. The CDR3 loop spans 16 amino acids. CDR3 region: CAISETGMSSYNEQFF. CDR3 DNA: TGTGCCATCAGTGAAACAGGGATGAGCTCCTACAATGAGCAGTTCTTC.

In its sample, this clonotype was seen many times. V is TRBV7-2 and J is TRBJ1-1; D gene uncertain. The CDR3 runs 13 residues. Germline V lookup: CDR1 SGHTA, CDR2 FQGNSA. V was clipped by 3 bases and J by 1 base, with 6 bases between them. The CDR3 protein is CASSFRGNTEAFF. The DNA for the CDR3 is TGTGCCAGCAGCTTTCGGGGGAACACTGAAGCTTTCTTT.

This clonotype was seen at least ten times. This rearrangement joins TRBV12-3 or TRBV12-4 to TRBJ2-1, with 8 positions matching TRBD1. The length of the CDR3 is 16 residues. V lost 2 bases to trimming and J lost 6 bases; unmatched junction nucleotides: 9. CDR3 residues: CASSLRTGIDGNEQFF. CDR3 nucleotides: TGTGCCAGCAGTTTAAGGACAGGGATTGACGGCAATGAGCAGTTCTTC.

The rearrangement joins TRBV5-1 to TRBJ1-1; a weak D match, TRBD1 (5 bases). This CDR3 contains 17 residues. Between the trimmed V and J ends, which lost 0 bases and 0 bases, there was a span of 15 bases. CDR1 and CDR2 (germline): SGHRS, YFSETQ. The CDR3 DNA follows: TGCGCCAGCAGCTTGGGGGGGTCAGGATTGGTGAACACTGAAGCTTTCTTT. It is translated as CASSLGGSGLVNTEAFF.

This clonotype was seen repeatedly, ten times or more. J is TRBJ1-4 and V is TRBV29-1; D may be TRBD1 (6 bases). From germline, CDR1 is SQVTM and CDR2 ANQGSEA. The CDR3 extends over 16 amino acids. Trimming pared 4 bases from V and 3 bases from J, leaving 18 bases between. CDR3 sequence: CSVGTPGEDSNEKLFF. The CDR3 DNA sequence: TGCAGCGTTGGGACCCCAGGGGAGGACTCTAATGAAAAACTGTTTTTT.

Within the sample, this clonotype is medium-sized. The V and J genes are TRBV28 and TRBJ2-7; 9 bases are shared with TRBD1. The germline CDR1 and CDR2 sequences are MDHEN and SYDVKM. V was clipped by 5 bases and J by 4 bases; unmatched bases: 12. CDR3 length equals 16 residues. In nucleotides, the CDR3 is TGTGCCAGCAGTCTCGGGACAGGGCTTAGTAGGTACGAGCAGTACTTC. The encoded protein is CASSLGTGLSRYEQYF.

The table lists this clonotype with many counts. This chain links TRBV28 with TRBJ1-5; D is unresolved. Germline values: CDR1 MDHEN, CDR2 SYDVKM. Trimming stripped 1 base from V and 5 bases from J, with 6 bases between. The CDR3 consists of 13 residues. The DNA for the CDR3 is TGTGCCAGCAGTTTATACCCTTATCAGCCCCAGCATTTT. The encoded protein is CASSLYPYQPQHF.